This T cell receptor (beta chain) was captured by sequencing in a study of T-cell reconstitution after alpha-beta-depleted transplantation in children. Unique molecular identifiers were incorporated into the prepared TCRbeta library. In TCRdb, the PCR reads were re-called with MiXCR into one record per CDR3 protein. The sample lists some 640,000 distinct CDR3 sequences; roughly 17% were seen once. The receptor's source is a human donor who donated a stem cell graft to a child with acute myeloid leukemia. This specimen consisted of PBMCs from the stem cell graft donor, obtained from the stem cell graft.

The CDR3 loop is CASSEAGFQAFF. CDR3 DNA sequence: TGTGCCAGCAGTGAAGCAGGGTTTCAAGCTTTCTTT. The V call is TRBV2, the J call TRBJ1-1; D call uncertain. CDR1 and CDR2 from the germline V gene are SNHLY and FYNNEI. The CDR3 totals 12 residues. The V and J ends lost 0 bases and 9 bases respectively, with 8 bases between them.